This TCR beta chain was captured in a study of blood T cell repertoires in COVID-19. The method was immunoSEQ multiplex PCR; TCRdb's version includes in-frame clones alone and lacks a portion of them. The data show about 130,000 clones, roughly nine tenths seen once. The CDR3 totals 15 residues. CDR1 is SGDLS and CDR2 is YYNGEE in the germline V gene. With 0 bases removed from V and 6 bases from J, the gap between germline ends came to 13 bases. V is TRBV9 and J is TRBJ2-1, with D hard to call. The specimen was peripheral blood. This sequence originates from a man aged 50-59 years with COVID-19, enrolled during active disease. CDR3 sequence reads: CASSVEIEIPNEQFF. The CDR3, as DNA: TGTGCCAGCAGCGTAGAGATAGAAATCCCCAATGAGCAGTTCTTC.